This T cell receptor (beta chain) derives from a study of shared clonotypes between healthy human individuals. V trimming: 5 bases; J trimming: 5 bases; junction bases outside the gene matches: 8. The germline gives CDR1 SEHNR, CDR2 FQNEAQ (reference sequence). This CDR3 is built from 15 residues. Execution of the assay was at deep level. TCRdb's copy holds only in-frame clones and misses some; the assay was immunoSEQ multiplex PCR. The repertoire holds over 950,000 clones, with approximately 80% as singletons. Sequencing was carried out using memory CD4+ T cells from PBMCs. Subset denoted: CD45RA-negative fraction. The chain has TRBV7-9 and TRBJ2-1; 8 bases line up with TRBD2. This TCR derives from a man between 18 and 35 years old in good health. Some clones in this sample may be carry-over from other donors' samples. CDR3 bases: TGTGCCAGCAGCCCTCAGCGGGAGTGGAACAATGAGCAGTTCTTC. It codes for CASSPQREWNNEQFF.